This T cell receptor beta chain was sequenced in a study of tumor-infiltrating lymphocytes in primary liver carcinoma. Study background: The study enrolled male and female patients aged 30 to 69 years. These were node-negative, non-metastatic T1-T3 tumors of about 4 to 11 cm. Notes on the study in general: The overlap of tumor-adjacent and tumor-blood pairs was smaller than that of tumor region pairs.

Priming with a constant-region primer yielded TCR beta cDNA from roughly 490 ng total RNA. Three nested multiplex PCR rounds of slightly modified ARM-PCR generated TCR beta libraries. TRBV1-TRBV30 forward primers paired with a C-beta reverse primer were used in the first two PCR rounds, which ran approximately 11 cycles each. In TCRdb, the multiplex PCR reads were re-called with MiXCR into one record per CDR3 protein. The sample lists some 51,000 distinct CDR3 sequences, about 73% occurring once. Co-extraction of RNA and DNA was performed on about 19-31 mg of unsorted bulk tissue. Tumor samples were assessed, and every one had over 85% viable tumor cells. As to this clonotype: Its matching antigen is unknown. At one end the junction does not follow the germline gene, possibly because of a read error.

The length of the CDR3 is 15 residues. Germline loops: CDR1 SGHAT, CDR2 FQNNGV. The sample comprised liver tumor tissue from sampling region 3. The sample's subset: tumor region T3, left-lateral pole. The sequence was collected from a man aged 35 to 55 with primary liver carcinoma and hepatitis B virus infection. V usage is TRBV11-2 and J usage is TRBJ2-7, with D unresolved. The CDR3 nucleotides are TGTGCCTGCAGCCTATCTGTGGGAATATCCTACGAACAATACTTC. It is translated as CACSLSVGISYEQYF.